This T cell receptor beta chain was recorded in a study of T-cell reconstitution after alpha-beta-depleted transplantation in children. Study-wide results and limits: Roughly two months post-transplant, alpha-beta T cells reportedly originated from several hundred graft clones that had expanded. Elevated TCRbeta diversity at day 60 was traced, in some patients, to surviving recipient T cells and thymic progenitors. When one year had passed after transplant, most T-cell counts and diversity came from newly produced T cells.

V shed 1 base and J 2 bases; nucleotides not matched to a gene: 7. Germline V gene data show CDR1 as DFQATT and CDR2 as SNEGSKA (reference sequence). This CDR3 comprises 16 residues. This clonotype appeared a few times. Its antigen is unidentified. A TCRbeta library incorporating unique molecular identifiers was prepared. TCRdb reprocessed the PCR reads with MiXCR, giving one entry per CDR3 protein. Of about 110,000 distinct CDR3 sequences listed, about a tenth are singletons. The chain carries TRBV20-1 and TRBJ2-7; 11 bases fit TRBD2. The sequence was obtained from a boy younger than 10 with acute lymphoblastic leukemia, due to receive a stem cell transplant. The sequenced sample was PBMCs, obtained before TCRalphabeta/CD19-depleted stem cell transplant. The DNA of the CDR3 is TGCAGTGCTAGAGGGGGAACTAGCGGGAGTCCCTACGAGCAGTACTTC. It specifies CSARGGTSGSPYEQYF.